This TCR beta chain was sequenced during a study of blood T cell repertoires in COVID-19. Across the study: The samples span acute and convalescent COVID-19 from the United States, Italy and Spain.

The CDR3 is 13 amino acids. CDR1 is GTSNPN and CDR2 is SVGIG in the germline V gene (reference sequence). The ends were cut back, 0 bases at V and 2 bases at J, with 8 bases in the middle. In the source study's methods: Estimated nucleated cell counts came from reference gene primer amplification. The method was immunoSEQ multiplex PCR; TCRdb's version includes in-frame clones alone and lacks a portion of them. The V and J calls and the clone size are those of that table, but D and trimming were determined from the DNA. The data contain nearly 55,000 clones, 78% of them seen just once; the ten biggest clones take up under 15%.

Material for sequencing was peripheral blood. This TCR was sampled from a human donor with active or convalescent COVID-19. The donor label of this sample is uncertain. The chain joins TRBV30 to TRBJ2-7; D ambiguous. Here the CDR3 DNA reads TGTGCCTGGAGTGTCCCTCCTACCTACGAGCAGTACTTC. Amino acids: CAWSVPPTYEQYF.